In this sample, the clone carrying this T cell receptor beta chain turned up a few times. Antigen: not known. The data originate from a study of vaccination and CD4 T cells after COVID-19. Germline values: CDR1 KGHDR, CDR2 SFDVKD. CDR3 length equals 17 residues. Trimming at V came to 3 bases and at J to 2 bases, leaving 9 bases not matched to a gene. An Oncomine TCR Beta short-read assay was used to sequence the DNA from cultured CD4+ T cells. TCRdb ran MiXCR on the PCR reads and lists one entry per CDR3 protein. The sample lists 25,000 or so distinct CDR3 sequences, under 45% seen once, with approximately 19% in the top ten. As for treatment: approximately nine-day PBMC culture with coronavirus spike peptide pools or control peptides (ViraFEST assay).

The sequence was obtained from a human donor who received a COVID-19 vaccine. The sample in question was CD4+ T cells from blood, cultured in vitro, obtained before SARS-CoV-2 vaccination. The gene calls are TRBV24-1 and TRBJ2-3; TRBD1 aligns across 8 bases. The CDR3, as DNA: TGTGCCACCAGTGATCCCAGGACAGGGCGCTCCACAGATACGCAGTATTTT. It is translated as CATSDPRTGRSTDTQYF.